The T cell receptor (beta chain) under discussion was sequenced for a study of cytomegalovirus exposure and HLA in healthy donors. Overall study results and limits: The TCR clusters that emerged in the first cohort tended, a later analysis found, to co-occur in the 120 or so validation repertoires. CMV antigen specificity of three CMV-associated chains was confirmed in vitro.

TCRdb's table, derived via immunoSEQ multiplex PCR, lists solely in-frame clones and lacks some. The table has 150,000 to 250,000 clones, roughly 81% seen once. Notes on this clone: Its antigen is unknown.

The CDR3 consists of 14 residues. Trimming stripped 5 bases from V and 6 bases from J, with 11 bases between. From germline, CDR1 is SGHTA and CDR2 FQGNSA. Sequenced: PBMCs. The rearrangement uses TRBV7-2 and TRBJ1-6, with D maybe TRBD1 (6 bases). The clonotype comes from a woman aged 30 to 39 in good health and CMV-seronegative. In nucleotides, the CDR3 is TGTGCCAGCAGCCCCGGGGGGCTTAATTCACCCCTCCACTTT. Protein: CASSPGGLNSPLHF.